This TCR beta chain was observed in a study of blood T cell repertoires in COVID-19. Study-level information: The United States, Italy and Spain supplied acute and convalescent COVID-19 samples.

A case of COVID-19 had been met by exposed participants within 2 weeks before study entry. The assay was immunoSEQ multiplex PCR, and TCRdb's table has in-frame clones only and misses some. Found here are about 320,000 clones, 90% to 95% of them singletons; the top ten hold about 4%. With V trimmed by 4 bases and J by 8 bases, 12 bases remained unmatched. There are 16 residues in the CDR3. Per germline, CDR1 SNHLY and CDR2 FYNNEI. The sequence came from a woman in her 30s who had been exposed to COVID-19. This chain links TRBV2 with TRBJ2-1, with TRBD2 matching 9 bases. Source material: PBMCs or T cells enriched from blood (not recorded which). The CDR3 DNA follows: TGTGCCAGCAGTGGGGGGACGCTAGCGGGGTTTTATGAGCAGTTCTTC. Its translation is CASSGGTLAGFYEQFF.